This T cell receptor beta chain was captured by sequencing in a study of T cells in localized non-small cell lung cancer. Measured with immunoSEQ multiplex PCR; TCRdb has only the in-frame clones, and not every one. The sample lists fewer than 50,000 clones, approximately 80% seen once, with 6.5% to 10% in the top ten. CDR3 size: 16 residues. Trimming took 0 bases from V and 1 from J; bases not matched to a gene: 2. From germline, CDR1 is SGHKS and CDR2 YYEKEE (reference sequence). Sequenced material: PBMCs, taken before any cancer treatment. The V call is TRBV5-5, the J call TRBJ2-7; 12 nucleotides line up with TRBD2. The sequence was collected from a man aged 40-75 years with stage II lung adenocarcinoma. CDR3 sequence reads: CASSLVLAGGSYEQYF. CDR3 DNA: TGTGCCAGCAGCTTGGTGCTAGCGGGAGGGTCCTACGAGCAGTACTTC.